Listed below are T cell receptor beta chains from one sample, sequenced in a study of blood T cell repertoires in COVID-19. TCRdb's table, derived via immunoSEQ multiplex PCR, lists solely in-frame clones and lacks some. The table shows 200,000 to 250,000 clones, with around three quarters occurring only once. The sequenced sample was peripheral blood. The source of these receptors is an older woman with acute or convalescent COVID-19. The CDR3 runs from the conserved cysteine through the conserved F or W. A D gene is named only where the DNA matches it firmly. Size is omitted from some rows. Given values are once, few, many or a class for expanded clones.

J gene | V gene | clone size | CDR3 length | D gene | CDR3 protein | CDR3 DNA
TRBJ2-7 | TRBV7-6 | - | 16 | TRBD2 | CASSSTSGTGNYEQYF | TGTGCCAGCAGCTCCACTAGCGGAACCGGCAACTACGAGCAGTACTTC
TRBJ1-3 | TRBV15 | - | 16 | - | CATSRDRDGAGNTIYF | TGTGCCACCAGCAGAGATCGGGATGGAGCTGGAAACACCATATATTTT
TRBJ1-3 | TRBV6-5 | - | 15 | TRBD1 | CASTSGGTAGNTIYF | TGTGCCAGCACCTCGGGGGGGACAGCTGGAAACACCATATATTTT
TRBJ2-3 | TRBV4-1 | - | 16 | TRBD1 | CASSLTPGQGTDTQYF | TGCGCCAGCAGCCTTACACCGGGACAGGGCACAGATACGCAGTATTTT
TRBJ1-6 | TRBV7-7 | few | 15 | - | CASSLKTEDNSPLHF | TGTGCCAGCAGCTTAAAGACGGAGGACAATTCACCCCTCCACTTT
TRBJ2-1 | TRBV9 | - | 14 | - | CASSVVGLGNEQFF | TGTGCCAGCAGCGTGGTGGGGCTTGGCAATGAGCAGTTCTTC
TRBJ1-1 | TRBV5-6 | once | 14 | TRBD1 | CASSPPGGFAEAFF | TGTGCCAGCAGCCCACCAGGGGGTTTCGCTGAAGCTTTCTTT
TRBJ2-1 | TRBV5-8 | few | 17 | TRBD2 | CASSRALAVDSYNEQFF | TGTGCCAGCAGCAGGGCCCTAGCGGTGGACTCCTACAATGAGCAGTTCTTC
TRBJ2-7 | TRBV6-5 | - | 13 | - | CASRRGFRGEQYF | TGTGCCAGCAGGCGAGGGTTCCGCGGCGAGCAGTACTTC
TRBJ2-1 | TRBV29-1 | - | 14 | TRBD2 | CSALERGGPNEQFF | TGCAGCGCCTTAGAGCGGGGGGGCCCGAATGAGCAGTTCTTC
TRBJ1-4 | TRBV6-4 | - | 15 | TRBD1 | CASSDGGQGNEKLFF | TGTGCCAGCAGTGACGGGGGACAGGGGAATGAAAAACTGTTTTTT
TRBJ2-6 | TRBV11-2 | - | 17 | - | CASSLYGRQSGANVLTF | TGTGCCAGCAGCTTATATGGGAGACAATCTGGGGCCAACGTCCTGACTTTC
TRBJ2-5 | TRBV18 | once | 15 | TRBD2 | CASSPIAGPQETQYF | TGTGCCAGCTCACCAATAGCGGGGCCGCAAGAGACCCAGTACTTC
TRBJ2-5 | TRBV29-1 | - | 15 | TRBD2 | CSVEGGASGQETQYF | TGCAGCGTTGAAGGTGGTGCTAGCGGGCAAGAGACCCAGTACTTC
TRBJ1-1 | TRBV4-2 | - | 14 | - | CASSPEDRRTEAFF | TGTGCCAGCAGCCCCGAAGACAGGAGGACTGAAGCTTTCTTT
TRBJ2-1 | TRBV3-1/TRBV3-2 | - | 16 | - | CASSQRQRISYNEQFF | TGTGCCAGCAGCCAACGACAGAGAATCTCCTACAATGAGCAGTTCTTC
TRBJ1-2 | TRBV11-2 | few | 15 | - | CASSPSARTVYGYTF | TGTGCCAGCAGCCCATCAGCCCGGACAGTCTATGGCTACACCTTC
TRBJ1-2 | TRBV5-1 | - | 17 | TRBD1 | CASSLHTKQGANYGYTF | TGCGCCAGCAGCCTTCACACAAAACAGGGGGCGAACTATGGCTACACCTTC
TRBJ1-3 | TRBV5-8 | - | 15 | TRBD1 | CASSVGTGSGNTIYF | TGTGCCAGCAGCGTAGGGACAGGCTCTGGAAACACCATATATTTT
TRBJ2-1 | TRBV3-1/TRBV3-2 | - | 14 | - | CASSPSRPRGEQFF | TGTGCCAGCAGTCCTAGTCGTCCCCGCGGTGAGCAGTTCTTC
TRBJ2-5 | TRBV5-8 | - | 13 | - | CASSLGLRETQYF | TGTGCCAGCAGCTTGGGGTTACGGGAGACCCAGTACTTC
TRBJ2-5 | TRBV28 | - | 14 | - | CASPLARDEETQYF | TGTGCCAGCCCGTTGGCCAGGGATGAAGAGACCCAGTACTTC
TRBJ2-3 | TRBV7-2 | - | 15 | TRBD1 | CASSPWGQRTDTQYF | TGTGCCAGCAGCCCCTGGGGACAGCGCACAGATACGCAGTATTTT
TRBJ2-2 | TRBV19 | - | 18 | - | CASSTPYSGNANTGELFF | TGTGCCAGTAGTACCCCTTATTCAGGGAACGCAAACACCGGGGAGCTGTTTTTT
TRBJ2-1 | TRBV7-3 | - | 15 | - | CASRLSGQGYNEQFF | TGTGCCAGCAGGTTATCGGGGCAGGGGTACAATGAGCAGTTCTTC
TRBJ1-1 | TRBV14 | - | 12 | TRBD1 | CASSRTGGSAFF | TGTGCCAGCAGCCGAACAGGGGGCTCAGCTTTCTTT
TRBJ1-2 | TRBV27 | - | 15 | TRBD1 | CASSPDRGATFGYTF | TGTGCCAGCAGTCCGGACAGGGGGGCGACCTTTGGCTACACCTTC
TRBJ2-7 | TRBV28 | - | 12 | - | CASSLQVYEQYF | TGTGCCAGCAGTTTACAGGTCTACGAGCAGTACTTC
TRBJ2-2 | TRBV14 | - | 14 | TRBD2 | CASRGLDYTGELFF | TGTGCCAGCAGGGGACTAGATTACACCGGGGAGCTGTTTTTT
TRBJ2-2 | TRBV7-2 | - | 16 | - | CASSFFARVNTGELFF | TGTGCCAGCAGCTTTTTTGCACGGGTTAACACCGGGGAGCTGTTTTTT
TRBJ2-7 | TRBV7-2 | - | 14 | - | CASSLAGGDYEQYF | TGTGCCAGCAGCTTAGCTGGCGGGGACTACGAGCAGTACTTC